The rows below give T cell receptor beta chains drawn from one sample of a study of T-cell memory formation after mild COVID-19. In TCRdb, the 5' RACE reads were re-called with MiXCR into one record per CDR3 protein. Among around 340,000 distinct CDR3 sequences listed, about a sixth were seen once. The specimen was PBMCs or a T cell subset sorted from them (not recorded which). These receptors all come from a man in his late teens or twenties who had mild COVID-19 (a few samples of this study predate the infection). Cell type and time point are not known. Each CDR3 is given with its conserved first and last residue. The order of the fields is V gene, J gene, CDR3 protein.

TRBV7-9	TRBJ1-4	CASSQTGTYEKLFF
TRBV20-1	TRBJ2-5	CSALGQMETQYF
TRBV7-2	TRBJ2-7	CASSSSTGPYYEQYF
TRBV5-1	TRBJ1-6	CASSPRLQGNSPLHF
TRBV7-2	TRBJ1-2	CASSLSTGDGYTF
TRBV20-1	TRBJ2-7	CSARGQGAGEQYF
TRBV29-1	TRBJ2-3	CSVIRQRAVDTQYF
TRBV7-2	TRBJ2-4	CASTSYGQGALAKNIQYF
TRBV7-2	TRBJ1-4	CASSLTGGRIEKLFF
TRBV12-3/TRBV12-4	TRBJ2-7	CASSLTTAHVGEQYF
TRBV5-1	TRBJ2-6	CASSLGRVGANVLTF
TRBV27	TRBJ2-5	CASSSDFEETQYF
TRBV30	TRBJ1-5	CAWSVLANQPQHF
TRBV30	TRBJ2-2	CAWSQWTGNGELFF
TRBV5-1	TRBJ2-5	CASSDQGAAETQYF
TRBV4-1	TRBJ1-1	CASSQVLGPPNTEAFF
TRBV12-3/TRBV12-4	TRBJ2-4	CASSAVTGDNGKNIQYF
TRBV5-1	TRBJ2-3	CASSLGVSGGADTQYF
TRBV29-1	TRBJ2-5	CSVGGAQETKYF
TRBV6-6	TRBJ2-2	CASSYPRFGTGAGELFF
TRBV5-1	TRBJ2-5	CASTSRADSETQYF
TRBV4-1	TRBJ1-2	CASSQGRTVTDLMGGYTF
TRBV5-1	TRBJ1-1	CASRPRGGDTEAFF
TRBV4-3	TRBJ2-4	CASSQDEGKNIQYF
TRBV7-9	TRBJ2-1	CASSLPFLTGGNYNEQFF
TRBV19	TRBJ2-2	CASSLQEVTGELFF
TRBV12-3/TRBV12-4	TRBJ1-5	CASSFGWSRQGFGTQPQHF
TRBV6-5	TRBJ1-1	CASSYTGFDTEAFF
TRBV7-3	TRBJ2-3	CASSSTSGGTGAQYF
TRBV20-1	TRBJ2-1	CSASPFSGEQFF
TRBV6-5	TRBJ2-7	CASSPASGGYEQYF
TRBV4-1	TRBJ2-2	CASSQLDTGELFF
TRBV20-1	TRBJ1-5	CSAAEPDGGGRKPQHF
TRBV18	TRBJ2-7	CASSPPGDIRYEQYF
TRBV2	TRBJ1-3	CASNRRDSGNTIYF
TRBV6-5	TRBJ2-2	CASSYSAGGGPNTGELFF
TRBV29-1	TRBJ1-2	CSAQGQSYGYTF
TRBV4-2	TRBJ2-2	CASRATGWNTGELFF
TRBV3-1	TRBJ2-1	CASSQELGGGYNEQFF
TRBV6-5	TRBJ2-1	CASSFFSGEQFF
TRBV13	TRBJ2-1	CASSGVRYPPNEQFF
TRBV5-5	TRBJ2-3	CASGNLDMGDTQYF
TRBV6-2/TRBV6-3	TRBJ1-1	CASSYSGARVTEAFF
TRBV11-2	TRBJ2-3	CASSFRRESTDTQYF
TRBV7-2	TRBJ2-1	CASSRGDFGYNEQFF
TRBV5-1	TRBJ2-5	CASSPQAGRQETQYF
TRBV2	TRBJ1-5	CASLTGLDQPQHF
TRBV4-1	TRBJ1-6	CASSHLPQESSYNSPLHF
TRBV10-3	TRBJ2-5	CAISESERFGQETQYF
TRBV6-5	TRBJ1-6	CASSPRQGARSPLHF
TRBV28	TRBJ2-3	CASRLAGGGGDTQYF
TRBV2	TRBJ1-2	CASSARQGANYGYTF
TRBV6-5	TRBJ2-5	CASSYSPGSPETQYF